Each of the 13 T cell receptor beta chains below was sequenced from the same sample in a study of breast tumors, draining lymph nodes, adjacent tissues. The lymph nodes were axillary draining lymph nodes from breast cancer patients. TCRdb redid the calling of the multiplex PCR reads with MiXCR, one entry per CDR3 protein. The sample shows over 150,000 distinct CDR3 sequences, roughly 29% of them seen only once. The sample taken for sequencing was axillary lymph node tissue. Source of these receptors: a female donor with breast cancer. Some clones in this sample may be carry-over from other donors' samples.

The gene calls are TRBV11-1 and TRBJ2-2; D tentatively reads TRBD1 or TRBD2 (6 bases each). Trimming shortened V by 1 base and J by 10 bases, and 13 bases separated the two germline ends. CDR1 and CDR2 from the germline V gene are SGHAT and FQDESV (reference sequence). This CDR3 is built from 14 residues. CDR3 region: CASSLGGARKELFF. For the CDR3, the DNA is TGTGCCAGCAGCTTAGGGGGGGCGCGCAAGGAGCTGTTTTTT. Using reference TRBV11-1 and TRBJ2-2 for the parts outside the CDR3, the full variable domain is EAEVAQSPRYKITEKSQAVAFWCDPISGHATLYWYRQILGQGPELLVQFQDESVVDDSQLPKDRFSAERLKGVDSTLKIQPAELGDSAMYLCASSLGGARKELFFGEGSRLTVL.

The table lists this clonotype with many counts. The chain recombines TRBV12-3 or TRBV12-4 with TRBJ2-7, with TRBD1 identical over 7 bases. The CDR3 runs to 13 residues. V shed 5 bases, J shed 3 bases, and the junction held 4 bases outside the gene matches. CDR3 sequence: CASSLRQGYEQYF. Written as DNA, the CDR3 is TGTGCCAGCAGTCTCCGACAGGGCTACGAGCAGTACTTC.

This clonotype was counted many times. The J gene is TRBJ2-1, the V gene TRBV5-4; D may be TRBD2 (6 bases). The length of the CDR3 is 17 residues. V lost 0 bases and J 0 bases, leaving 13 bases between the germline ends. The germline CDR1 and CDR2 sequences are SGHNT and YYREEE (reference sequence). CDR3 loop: CASSLGSAGSSYNEQFF. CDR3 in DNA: TGTGCCAGCAGCTTGGGGTCAGCGGGCAGCTCCTACAATGAGCAGTTCTTC.

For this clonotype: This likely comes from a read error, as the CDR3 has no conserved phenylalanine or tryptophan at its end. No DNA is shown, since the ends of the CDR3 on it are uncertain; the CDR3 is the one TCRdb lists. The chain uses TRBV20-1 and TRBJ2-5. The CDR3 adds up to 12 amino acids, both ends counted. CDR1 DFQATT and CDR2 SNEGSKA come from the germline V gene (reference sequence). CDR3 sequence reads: CSARKEGYTFGS.

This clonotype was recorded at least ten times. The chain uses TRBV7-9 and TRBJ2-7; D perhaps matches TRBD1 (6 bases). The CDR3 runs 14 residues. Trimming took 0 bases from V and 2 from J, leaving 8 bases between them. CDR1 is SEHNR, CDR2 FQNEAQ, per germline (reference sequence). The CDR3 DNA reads TGTGCCAGCAGCTTAGCCTCAGGGGCCTACGAGCAGTACTTC. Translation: CASSLASGAYEQYF.

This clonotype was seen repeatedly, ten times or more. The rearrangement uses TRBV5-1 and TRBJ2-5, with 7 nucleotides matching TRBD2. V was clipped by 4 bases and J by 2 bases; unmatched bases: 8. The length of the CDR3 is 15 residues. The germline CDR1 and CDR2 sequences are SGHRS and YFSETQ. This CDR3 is CASSRTPGGQETQYF. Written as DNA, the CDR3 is TGCGCCAGCAGCCGAACCCCCGGGGGGCAAGAGACCCAGTACTTC.

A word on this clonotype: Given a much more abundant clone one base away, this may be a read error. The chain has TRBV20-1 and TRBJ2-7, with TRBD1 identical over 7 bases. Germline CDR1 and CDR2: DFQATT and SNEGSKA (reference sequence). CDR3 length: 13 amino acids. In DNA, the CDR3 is TGCAGTGCTTTTACAGGGGCCTCCTACGCGCAGTACTTC. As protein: CSAFTGASYAQYF.

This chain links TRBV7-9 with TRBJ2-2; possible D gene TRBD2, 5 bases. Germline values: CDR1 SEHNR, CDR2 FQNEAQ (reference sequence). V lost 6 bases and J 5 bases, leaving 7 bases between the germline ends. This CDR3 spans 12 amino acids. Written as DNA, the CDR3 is TGTGCCAGCAGACTAGGAACCGGGGAGCTGTTTTTT. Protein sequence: CASRLGTGELFF.

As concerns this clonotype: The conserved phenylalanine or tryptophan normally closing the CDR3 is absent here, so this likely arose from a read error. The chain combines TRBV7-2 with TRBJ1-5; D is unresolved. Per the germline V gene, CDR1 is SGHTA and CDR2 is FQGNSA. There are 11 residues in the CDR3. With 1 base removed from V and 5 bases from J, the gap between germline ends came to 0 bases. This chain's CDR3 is CASSLDQPQHL. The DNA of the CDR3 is TGTGCCAGCAGCTTAGATCAGCCCCAGCATCTT.

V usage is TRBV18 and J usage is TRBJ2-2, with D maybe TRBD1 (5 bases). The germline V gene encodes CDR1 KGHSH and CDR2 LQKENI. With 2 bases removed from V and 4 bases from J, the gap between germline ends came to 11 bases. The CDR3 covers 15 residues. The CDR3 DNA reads TGTGCCAGCTCACCAAGGGGTCCGGGCACCGGGGAGCTGTTTTTT. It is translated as CASSPRGPGTGELFF.

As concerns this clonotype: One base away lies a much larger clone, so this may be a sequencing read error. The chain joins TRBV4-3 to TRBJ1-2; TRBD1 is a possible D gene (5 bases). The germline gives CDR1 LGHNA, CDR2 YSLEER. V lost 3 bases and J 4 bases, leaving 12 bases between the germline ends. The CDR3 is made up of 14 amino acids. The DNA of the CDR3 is TGCGCCAGCAGCCACTGCAGGGATCCCTATGGCTACACCTTC. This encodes CASSHCRDPYGYTF.

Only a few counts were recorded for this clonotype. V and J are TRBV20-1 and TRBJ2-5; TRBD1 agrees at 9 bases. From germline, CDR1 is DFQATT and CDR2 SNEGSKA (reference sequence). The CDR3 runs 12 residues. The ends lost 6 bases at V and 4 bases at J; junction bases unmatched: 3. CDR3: CSAPDRGETQYF. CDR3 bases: TGCAGTGCCCCGGACAGGGGAGAGACCCAGTACTTC.

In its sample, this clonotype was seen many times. In nucleotides, the CDR3 is TGTGCCAGCAGCGAGGACAGGCCACCCTACGAGCAGTACTTC. It is translated as CASSEDRPPYEQYF. V usage is TRBV7-2 and J usage is TRBJ2-7; TRBD1 agrees at 7 bases. CDR1 and CDR2 from the germline V gene are SGHTA and FQGNSA. The V gene end was trimmed by 5 bases and the J gene end by 2 bases; junction bases not matched to a gene: 6. The CDR3 contains 14 residues.